This is a list of T cell receptor beta chains from one sample in a study of cytomegalovirus exposure and HLA in healthy donors. Repertoires were generated with immunoSEQ multiplex PCR, while TCRdb's copy carries only in-frame clones and drops some. The data show 150,000 or so clones, almost 85% seen once. The sample comprised PBMCs. The origin of the receptors is a man in his thirties or forties in good health and CMV-seropositive. The CDR3 runs from the conserved cysteine through the conserved F or W. D genes are given only for firm matches. Size is stated for part of the rows, as once, few or many counts, or as a class when the clone is expanded.

cdr3_nt: TGTGCCAGCGGACTAGTGAACACCGGGGAGCTGTTTTTT; cdr3_aa: CASGLVNTGELFF; v_call: TRBV7-9; clone_size: -; j_call: TRBJ2-2; d_call: TRBD2
cdr3_nt: TGTGCCAGCAGTCGACAGGGGGCAACAGATACGCAGTATTTT; cdr3_aa: CASSRQGATDTQYF; v_call: TRBV6-6; clone_size: once; j_call: TRBJ2-3; d_call: TRBD1
cdr3_nt: TGTGCCAGTAGGACAGGGGGCGGGAACACTGAAGCTTTCTTT; cdr3_aa: CASRTGGGNTEAFF; v_call: TRBV27; clone_size: -; j_call: TRBJ1-1; d_call: TRBD1
cdr3_nt: TGCGCCAGCAGCCAAGCCGCACTAGCGGGGGTAGGGGATACGCAGTATTTT; cdr3_aa: CASSQAALAGVGDTQYF; v_call: TRBV4-1; clone_size: -; j_call: TRBJ2-3; d_call: TRBD2
cdr3_nt: TGCGCCAGCAGCCAAGGCCCATCCTGGGGGGGGACTCAGCCCCAGCATTTT; cdr3_aa: CASSQGPSWGGTQPQHF; v_call: TRBV4-1; clone_size: -; j_call: TRBJ1-5; d_call: -
cdr3_nt: TGCGCCAGCAGCCCAGGACAGAACTATGGCTACACCTTC; cdr3_aa: CASSPGQNYGYTF; v_call: TRBV5-1; clone_size: -; j_call: TRBJ1-2; d_call: -
cdr3_nt: TGCGCCAGCAGCCAACGTGGTGGCCTGTACCAAGAGACCCAGTACTTC; cdr3_aa: CASSQRGGLYQETQYF; v_call: TRBV4-1; clone_size: -; j_call: TRBJ2-5; d_call: -
cdr3_nt: TGTGCCAGCAGTTTGTCTACCCATTCGGGCTACGAGCAGTACTTC; cdr3_aa: CASSLSTHSGYEQYF; v_call: TRBV28; clone_size: -; j_call: TRBJ2-7; d_call: -
cdr3_nt: TGTGCCAGCAACGGTCTGGCGAGGGCGCAGTATTTT; cdr3_aa: CASNGLARAQYF; v_call: TRBV28; clone_size: -; j_call: TRBJ2-3; d_call: -
cdr3_nt: TGTGCCAGCAGCCCCCGATGGACTCTAATTTCCTACAATGAGCAGTTCTTC; cdr3_aa: CASSPRWTLISYNEQFF; v_call: TRBV4-2; clone_size: -; j_call: TRBJ2-1; d_call: -
cdr3_nt: TGTGCCAGCTCACCAACCATCGACAGGGATAATGAAAAACTGTTTTTT; cdr3_aa: CASSPTIDRDNEKLFF; v_call: TRBV18; clone_size: few; j_call: TRBJ1-4; d_call: TRBD1
cdr3_nt: TGTGCCAGCAGCGTCGGGACAGGGTTTGACACTGAAGCTTTCTTT; cdr3_aa: CASSVGTGFDTEAFF; v_call: TRBV11-1; clone_size: -; j_call: TRBJ1-1; d_call: TRBD1
cdr3_nt: TGTGTAGTCGGGACAGGGGACAGAAGCAATCAGCCCCAGCATTTT; cdr3_aa: CVVGTGDRSNQPQHF; v_call: TRBV7-8; clone_size: -; j_call: TRBJ1-5; d_call: TRBD1
cdr3_nt: TGTGCCAGCAGCTTAGCCCGGCAGCGGCCCTACAATGAGCAGTTCTTC; cdr3_aa: CASSLARQRPYNEQFF; v_call: TRBV7-9; clone_size: -; j_call: TRBJ2-1; d_call: -
cdr3_nt: TGTGCCAGCTCACCGGGACAGGGGGCTGAAAACACCATATATTTT; cdr3_aa: CASSPGQGAENTIYF; v_call: TRBV18; clone_size: -; j_call: TRBJ1-3; d_call: TRBD1
cdr3_nt: TGTGCCAGCAGCGCGACTCCCGGGAGTAACTATGGCTACACCTTC; cdr3_aa: CASSATPGSNYGYTF; v_call: TRBV7-2; clone_size: -; j_call: TRBJ1-2; d_call: -
cdr3_nt: TGTGCCAGCACCTTAAATCTACAGCCCCAGCATTTT; cdr3_aa: CASTLNLQPQHF; v_call: TRBV28; clone_size: -; j_call: TRBJ1-5; d_call: -